Listed below are T cell receptor beta chains from one sample, sequenced in a study of blood T cell repertoires in COVID-19. The method was immunoSEQ multiplex PCR; TCRdb's version includes in-frame clones alone and lacks a portion of them. The sample yields roughly 220,000 clones, around nine tenths seen once. The sequencing input was peripheral blood. Receptors originate from a man in his 60s with acute or convalescent COVID-19. Both conserved end residues are part of each CDR3. D genes are given only for firm matches. Clone sizes are given selectively: once, few, many, or a class where the clone is expanded.

TRBV29-1,-,TRBJ2-3,14,TRBD2,CSSLGRAWGDTQYF,TGCAGCTCTCTGGGGAGGGCCTGGGGAGATACGCAGTATTTT
TRBV9,-,TRBJ1-1,13,-,CASNPGEGTEAFF,TGTGCCAGCAATCCAGGGGAGGGTACTGAAGCTTTCTTT
TRBV28,once,TRBJ1-5,16,-,CASSPGGGRSNQPQHF,TGTGCCAGCAGCCCGGGGGGGGGCCGCTCCAATCAGCCCCAGCATTTT
TRBV5-4,-,TRBJ1-1,15,TRBD1,CASSQPGQPNTEAFF,TGTGCCAGCAGCCAACCGGGACAGCCGAACACTGAAGCTTTCTTT
TRBV9,once,TRBJ2-3,15,TRBD2,CASSEGGGASDTQYF,TGTGCCAGCAGCGAGGGCGGGGGGGCCTCAGATACGCAGTATTTT
TRBV6-2/TRBV6-3,-,TRBJ2-7,16,-,CASSMAGRGASYEQYF,TGTGCCAGCAGTATGGCGGGCAGGGGGGCCTCCTACGAGCAGTACTTC
TRBV15,-,TRBJ1-2,15,-,CATSRDQEGGSGYTF,TGTGCCACCAGCAGAGATCAAGAGGGGGGGTCTGGCTACACCTTC
TRBV9,-,TRBJ2-7,17,TRBD1,CASSDHTGTGGPYEQYF,TGTGCCAGCAGCGACCACACCGGGACAGGGGGACCCTACGAGCAGTACTTC
TRBV5-1,-,TRBJ1-1,13,-,CASSLHQNTEAFF,TGCGCCAGCAGCTTGCATCAGAACACTGAAGCTTTCTTT
TRBV19,-,TRBJ1-2,14,-,CASSPPREGRGYTF,TGTGCCAGTAGTCCCCCGAGGGAAGGCCGTGGCTACACCTTC
TRBV6-5,few,TRBJ1-5,14,-,CASSQRRGRQPQHF,TGTGCCAGCAGCCAAAGGCGGGGACGACAGCCCCAGCATTTT
TRBV5-6,-,TRBJ1-2,14,-,CASSLGAPNYGYTF,TGTGCCAGCAGCTTGGGGGCTCCTAACTATGGCTACACCTTC
TRBV19,-,TRBJ1-2,13,TRBD1,CASRTRDSYGYTF,TGTGCCAGCCGAACCCGGGACAGCTATGGCTACACCTTC
TRBV6-5,once,TRBJ2-7,13,TRBD1,CASKRQGVDEQYF,TGTGCCAGCAAAAGACAGGGTGTAGACGAGCAGTACTTC
TRBV6-5,-,TRBJ2-3,14,TRBD1,CASSGTGYTDTQYF,TGTGCCAGCAGCGGGACAGGGTACACAGATACGCAGTATTTT
TRBV7-2,-,TRBJ2-4,14,-,CASHGAGAKNIQYF,TGTGCCAGCCATGGGGCGGGGGCCAAAAACATTCAGTACTTC
TRBV18,-,TRBJ1-3,16,-,CASSPRDRSSGNTIYF,TGTGCCAGCTCACCGCGAGACAGGAGCTCTGGAAACACCATATATTTT
TRBV19,-,TRBJ1-6,17,-,CASSMGAIGVDNSPLHF,TGTGCCAGTAGTATGGGCGCTATAGGGGTGGATAATTCACCCCTCCACTTT
TRBV19,many,TRBJ1-1,18,-,CASSNGVGRGAASTEAFF,TGTGCCAGTAGTAATGGCGTTGGACGGGGGGCGGCGAGCACTGAAGCTTTCTTT
TRBV9,-,TRBJ1-5,16,-,CASSVGAGDSNQPQHF,TGTGCCAGCAGCGTAGGAGCCGGGGATAGCAATCAGCCCCAGCATTTT
TRBV10-3,-,TRBJ1-1,14,-,CATKSTGSGTEAFF,TGTGCCACCAAATCTACAGGGTCGGGGACTGAAGCTTTCTTT
TRBV5-4,-,TRBJ1-3,17,-,CASSQQAGRGSGNTIYF,TGTGCCAGCAGCCAACAAGCGGGGAGGGGCTCTGGAAACACCATATATTTT
TRBV25-1,once,TRBJ2-7,12,TRBD1,CASRGQGNEQYF,TGTGCCAGCAGAGGACAGGGCAACGAGCAGTACTTC
TRBV15,once,TRBJ1-1,15,TRBD1,CATSRDSDRGYEAFF,TGTGCCACCAGCAGAGACTCCGACAGGGGGTATGAAGCTTTCTTT
TRBV9,few,TRBJ1-2,16,TRBD1,CASSVVQGQGVGGYTF,TGTGCCAGCAGCGTAGTCCAGGGACAGGGCGTTGGTGGCTACACCTTC
TRBV7-8,few,TRBJ1-2,17,TRBD1,CASSLASGGVGPNGYTF,TGTGCCAGCAGCTTGGCGTCAGGGGGAGTGGGACCAAATGGCTACACCTTC
TRBV6-6,-,TRBJ1-4,14,-,CASSYSGESEKLFF,TGTGCCAGCAGTTACTCAGGGGAAAGTGAAAAACTGTTTTTT
TRBV12-5,-,TRBJ2-2,16,TRBD2,CASGPGLAGNGGELFF,TGTGCTAGTGGTCCGGGACTAGCGGGGAACGGCGGGGAGCTGTTTTTT
TRBV21-1,-,TRBJ1-6,15,-,CASPEGGQPNSPLHF,TGTGCCAGCCCCGAAGGGGGACAGCCAAATTCACCCCTCCACTTT
TRBV6-5,-,TRBJ2-5,14,-,CASSGGLVQETQYF,TGTGCCAGCAGCGGTGGTCTCGTCCAAGAGACCCAGTACTTC
TRBV4-1,-,TRBJ1-1,13,-,CASTGFGDTEAFF,TGCGCCAGCACAGGTTTCGGGGACACTGAAGCTTTCTTT
TRBV2,-,TRBJ2-1,14,TRBD1,CASRVRQGNNEQFF,TGTGCCAGCAGGGTCAGACAGGGAAACAATGAGCAGTTCTTC
TRBV6-5,-,TRBJ2-2,14,TRBD1,CASKSTGDTGELFF,TGTGCCAGCAAATCGACAGGGGACACCGGGGAGCTGTTTTTT
TRBV12-5,-,TRBJ2-3,15,TRBD1,CASGLTGGNTDTQYF,TGTGCTAGTGGTTTGACAGGGGGAAACACAGATACGCAGTATTTT
TRBV11-2,-,TRBJ1-1,14,TRBD1,CASSPRTGRTEAFF,TGTGCCAGCAGCCCACGGACAGGGCGCACTGAAGCTTTCTTT